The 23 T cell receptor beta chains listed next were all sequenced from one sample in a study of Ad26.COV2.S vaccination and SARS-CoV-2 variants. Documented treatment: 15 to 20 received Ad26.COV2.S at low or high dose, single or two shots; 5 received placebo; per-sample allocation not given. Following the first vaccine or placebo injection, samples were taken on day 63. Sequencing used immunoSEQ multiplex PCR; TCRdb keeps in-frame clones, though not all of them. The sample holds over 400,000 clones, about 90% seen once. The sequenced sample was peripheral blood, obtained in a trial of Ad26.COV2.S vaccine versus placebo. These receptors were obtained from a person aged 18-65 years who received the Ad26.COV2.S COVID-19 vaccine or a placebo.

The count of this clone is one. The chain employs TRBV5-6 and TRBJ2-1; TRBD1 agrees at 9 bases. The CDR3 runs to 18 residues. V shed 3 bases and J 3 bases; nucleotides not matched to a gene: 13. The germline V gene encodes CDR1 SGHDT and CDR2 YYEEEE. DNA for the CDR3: TGTGCCAGCAGCTCTGGGACAGGGCCCCTTTCGGGCTACAATGAGCAGTTCTTC. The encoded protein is CASSSGTGPLSGYNEQFF. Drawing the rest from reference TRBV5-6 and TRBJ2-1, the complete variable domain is DAGVTQSPTHLIKTRGQQVTLRCSPKSGHDTVSWYQQALGQGPQFIFQYYEEEERQRGNFPDRFSGHQFPNYSSELNVNALLLGDSALYLCASSSGTGPLSGYNEQFFGPGTRLTVL.

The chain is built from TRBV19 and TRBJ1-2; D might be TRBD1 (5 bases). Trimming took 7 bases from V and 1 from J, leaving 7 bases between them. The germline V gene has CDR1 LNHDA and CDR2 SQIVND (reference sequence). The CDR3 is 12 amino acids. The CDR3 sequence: CASKQVNYGYTF. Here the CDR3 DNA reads TGTGCCAGTAAACAGGTTAACTATGGCTACACCTTC.

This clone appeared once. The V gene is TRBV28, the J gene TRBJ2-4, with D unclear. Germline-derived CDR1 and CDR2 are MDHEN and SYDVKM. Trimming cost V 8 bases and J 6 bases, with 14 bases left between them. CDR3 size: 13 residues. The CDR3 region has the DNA TGTGCCAGCCAAATTGGGCCTCTAAACATTCAGTACTTC. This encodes CASQIGPLNIQYF.

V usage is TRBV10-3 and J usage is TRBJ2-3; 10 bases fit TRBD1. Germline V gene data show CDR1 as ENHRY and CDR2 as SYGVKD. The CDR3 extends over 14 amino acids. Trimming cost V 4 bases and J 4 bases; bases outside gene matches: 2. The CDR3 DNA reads TGTGCCATCAGTGGGACAGGGGGTTCAGATACGCAGTATTTT. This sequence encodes CAISGTGGSDTQYF.

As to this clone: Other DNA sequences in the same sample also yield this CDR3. The CDR3 nucleotides are TGTGCCAGCAGCCCCGGAAGCTATGGCTACACCTTC. The encoded protein is CASSPGSYGYTF. V gene TRBV28 combines with J gene TRBJ1-2, with D uncertain. The CDR3 runs to 12 residues. CDR1 is MDHEN and CDR2 is SYDVKM in the germline V gene. V dropped 6 bases and J dropped 4 bases, with 9 bases sitting between them.

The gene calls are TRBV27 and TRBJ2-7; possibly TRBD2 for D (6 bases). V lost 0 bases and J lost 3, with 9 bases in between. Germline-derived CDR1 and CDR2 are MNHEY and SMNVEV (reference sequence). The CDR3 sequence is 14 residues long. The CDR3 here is CASSLSPGDYEQYF. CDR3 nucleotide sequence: TGTGCCAGCAGTTTATCCCCGGGGGACTACGAGCAGTACTTC.

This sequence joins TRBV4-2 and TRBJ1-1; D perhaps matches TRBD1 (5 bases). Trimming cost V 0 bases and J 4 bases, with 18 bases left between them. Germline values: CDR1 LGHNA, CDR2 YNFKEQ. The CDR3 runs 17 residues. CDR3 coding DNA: TGTGCCAGCAGCCAAGAAGATAGGGGCTGGGCCAGCACTGAAGCTTTCTTT. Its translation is CASSQEDRGWASTEAFF.

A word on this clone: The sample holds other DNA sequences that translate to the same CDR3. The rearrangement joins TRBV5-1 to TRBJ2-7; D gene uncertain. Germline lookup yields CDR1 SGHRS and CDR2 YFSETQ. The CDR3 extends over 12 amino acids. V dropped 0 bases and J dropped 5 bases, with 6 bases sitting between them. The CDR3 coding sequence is TGCGCCAGCAGCTTGGCTCCAAACGAGCAGTACTTC. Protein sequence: CASSLAPNEQYF. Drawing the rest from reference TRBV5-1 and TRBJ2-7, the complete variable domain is KAGVTQTPRYLIKTRGQQVTLSCSPISGHRSVSWYQQTPGQGLQFLFEYFSETQRNKGNFPGRFSGRQFSNSRSEMNVSTLELGDSALYLCASSLAPNEQYFGPGTRLTVT.

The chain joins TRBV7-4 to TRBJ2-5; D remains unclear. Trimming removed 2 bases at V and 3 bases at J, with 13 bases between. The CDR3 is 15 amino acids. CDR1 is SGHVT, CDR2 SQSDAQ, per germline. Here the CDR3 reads CASSLWFVAEETQYF. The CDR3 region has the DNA TGTGCCAGCAGCTTATGGTTCGTGGCAGAAGAGACCCAGTACTTC. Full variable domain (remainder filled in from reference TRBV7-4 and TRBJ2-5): GAGVSQSPRYKVAKRGRDVALRCDSISGHVTLYWYRQTLGQGSEVLTYSQSDAQRDKSGRPSGRFSAERPERSVSTLKIQRTEQGDSAVYLCASSLWFVAEETQYFGPGTRLLVL.

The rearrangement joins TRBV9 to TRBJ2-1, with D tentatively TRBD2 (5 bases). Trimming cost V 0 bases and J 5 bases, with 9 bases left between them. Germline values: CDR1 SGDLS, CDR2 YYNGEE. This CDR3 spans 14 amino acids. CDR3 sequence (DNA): TGTGCCAGCAGCGTAGAGTCTAGCAACAATGAGCAGTTCTTC. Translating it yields CASSVESSNNEQFF.

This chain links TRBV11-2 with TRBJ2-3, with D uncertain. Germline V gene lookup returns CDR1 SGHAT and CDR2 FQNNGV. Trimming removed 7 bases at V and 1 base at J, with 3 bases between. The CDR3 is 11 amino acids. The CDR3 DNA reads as TGTGCCAGCATTGGCACAGATACGCAGTATTTT. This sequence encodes CASIGTDTQYF.

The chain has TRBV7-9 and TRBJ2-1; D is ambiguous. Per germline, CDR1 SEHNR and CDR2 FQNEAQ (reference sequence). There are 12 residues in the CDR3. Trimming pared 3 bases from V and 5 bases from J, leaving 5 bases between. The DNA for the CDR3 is TGTGCCAGCAGCTTGACCCACAATGAGCAGTTCTTC. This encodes CASSLTHNEQFF.

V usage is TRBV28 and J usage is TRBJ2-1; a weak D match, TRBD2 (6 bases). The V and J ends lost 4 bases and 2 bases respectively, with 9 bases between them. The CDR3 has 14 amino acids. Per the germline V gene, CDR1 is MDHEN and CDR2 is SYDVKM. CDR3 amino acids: CASSWRGTYNEQFF. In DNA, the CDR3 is TGTGCCAGCAGTTGGAGGGGCACCTACAATGAGCAGTTCTTC.

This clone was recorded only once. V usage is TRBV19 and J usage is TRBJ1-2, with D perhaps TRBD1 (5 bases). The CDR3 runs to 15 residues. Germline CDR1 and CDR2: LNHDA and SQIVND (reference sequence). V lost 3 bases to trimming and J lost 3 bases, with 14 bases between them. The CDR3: CASSMGRTLHYGYTF. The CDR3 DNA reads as TGTGCCAGTAGTATGGGACGGACGTTGCACTATGGCTACACCTTC. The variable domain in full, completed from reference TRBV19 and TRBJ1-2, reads DGGITQSPKYLFRKEGQNVTLSCEQNLNHDAMYWYRQDPGQGLRLIYYSQIVNDFQKGDIAEGYSVSREKKESFPLTVTSAQKNPTAFYLCASSMGRTLHYGYTFGSGTRLTVV.

CDR3 DNA: TGCGCCAGCAGCCAAGGCTCCTTAAGGACAGGGAGCCCGATGGGGCTGAACACTGAAGCTTTCTTT. As protein: CASSQGSLRTGSPMGLNTEAFF. The chain joins TRBV4-1 to TRBJ1-1, with 8 bases aligning to TRBD1. Germline CDR1 and CDR2: MGHRA and YSYEKL. V lost 1 base to trimming and J lost 0 bases; unmatched junction nucleotides: 22. The CDR3 spans 22 residues.

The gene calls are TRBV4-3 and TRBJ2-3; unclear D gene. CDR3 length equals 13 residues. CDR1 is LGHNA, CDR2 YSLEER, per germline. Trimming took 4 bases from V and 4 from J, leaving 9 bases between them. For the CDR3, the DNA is TGCGCCAGCAGCCTTTTTGTCGCAGATACGCAGTATTTT. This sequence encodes CASSLFVADTQYF.

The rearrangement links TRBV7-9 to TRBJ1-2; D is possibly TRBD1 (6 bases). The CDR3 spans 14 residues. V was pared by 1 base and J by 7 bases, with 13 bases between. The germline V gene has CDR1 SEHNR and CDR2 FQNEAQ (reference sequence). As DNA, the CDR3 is TGTGCCAGCAGCTTAGGAAATTGGGGGCCTGGCTACACCTTC. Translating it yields CASSLGNWGPGYTF.

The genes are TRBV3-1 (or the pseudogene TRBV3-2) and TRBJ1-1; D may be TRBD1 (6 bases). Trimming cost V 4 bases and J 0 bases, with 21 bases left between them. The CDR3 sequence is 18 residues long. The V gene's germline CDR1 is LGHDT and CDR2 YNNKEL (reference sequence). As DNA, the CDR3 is TGTGCCAGCAGCCCTCTCATTTGGGGGGCCTCCTTGAACACTGAAGCTTTCTTT. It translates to CASSPLIWGASLNTEAFF.

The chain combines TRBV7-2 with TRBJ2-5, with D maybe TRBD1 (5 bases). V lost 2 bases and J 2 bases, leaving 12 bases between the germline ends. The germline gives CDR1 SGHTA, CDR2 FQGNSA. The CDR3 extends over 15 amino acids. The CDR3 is CASSLTLGQQETQYF. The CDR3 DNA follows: TGTGCCAGCAGCTTAACGTTGGGGCAGCAAGAGACCCAGTACTTC.

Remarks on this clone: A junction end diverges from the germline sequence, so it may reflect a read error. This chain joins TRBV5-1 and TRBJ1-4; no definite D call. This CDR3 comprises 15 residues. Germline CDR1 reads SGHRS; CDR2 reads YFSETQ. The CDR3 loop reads CASSLAPTTNEKLFF. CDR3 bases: TGCGCCAGCAGCTTGGCACCCACAACAAATGAAAAACTGTTTTTT.

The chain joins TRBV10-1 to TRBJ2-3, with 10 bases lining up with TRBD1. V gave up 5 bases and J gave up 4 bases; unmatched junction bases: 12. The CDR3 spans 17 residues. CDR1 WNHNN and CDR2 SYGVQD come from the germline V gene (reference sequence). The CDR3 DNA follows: TGCGCCAGCAGTCCCGAGTGGGGGACAGGGGTGGCAGATACGCAGTATTTT. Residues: CASSPEWGTGVADTQYF.

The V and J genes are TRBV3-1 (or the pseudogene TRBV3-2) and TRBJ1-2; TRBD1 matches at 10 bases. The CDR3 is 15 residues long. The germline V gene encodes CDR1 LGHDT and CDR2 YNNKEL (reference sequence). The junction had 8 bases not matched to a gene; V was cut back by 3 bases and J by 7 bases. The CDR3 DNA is TGTGCCAGCAGCCAGGATGCCGGGACAGGGGCTGGCTACACCTTC. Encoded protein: CASSQDAGTGAGYTF.

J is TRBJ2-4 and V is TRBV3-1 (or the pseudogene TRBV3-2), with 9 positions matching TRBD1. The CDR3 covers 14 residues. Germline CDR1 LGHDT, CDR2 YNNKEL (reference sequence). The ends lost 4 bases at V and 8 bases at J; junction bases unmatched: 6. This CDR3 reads CASSPLTGGDIQYF. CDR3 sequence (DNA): TGTGCCAGCAGCCCCCTGACAGGGGGGGACATTCAGTACTTC.